A single sample gave rise to the 2 T cell receptor beta chains below, sequenced in a study of regulatory T cells in long-lasting Graves disease. Building the TCR beta libraries relied on iRepertoire HTBI primers, and CDR3 regions underwent Arm-PCR. TCRdb re-analysed the multiplex PCR reads in MiXCR, keeping a single row per CDR3 protein. In the table there are 500,000 to 700,000 distinct CDR3 sequences, around 32% of which are singletons. This sample's time point: persistent/refractory GD, antithyroid drugs over 5 years with positive TRAb. The TCR library was prepared using RNA isolated from PBMCs. The sample here was peripheral blood mononuclear cells (PBMCs), taken when the disease was refractory, from a patient treated with antithyroid drugs. All receptors come from a female donor with Graves disease.

The chain uses TRBV12-3 or TRBV12-4 and TRBJ1-2; 9 positions agree with TRBD1. Losses at the gene ends were 3 bases for V and 13 bases for J; bases not matched to a gene: 3. The CDR3 runs 11 residues. Here the CDR3 reads CASSLGQGGTF. The CDR3 DNA follows: TGTGCCAGCAGTTTGGGACAGGGAGGCACCTTC.

In this sample, this clonotype turned up a few times. The gene calls are TRBV12-3 or TRBV12-4 and TRBJ1-4, with D possibly matching TRBD1 (6 bases). V was trimmed by 6 bases and J by 7 bases, leaving 9 bases between them. There are 12 residues in the CDR3. CDR3 residues: CASSSDSEKLFF. DNA of the CDR3: TGTGCCAGCAGCTCGGACAGTGAAAAACTGTTTTTT.